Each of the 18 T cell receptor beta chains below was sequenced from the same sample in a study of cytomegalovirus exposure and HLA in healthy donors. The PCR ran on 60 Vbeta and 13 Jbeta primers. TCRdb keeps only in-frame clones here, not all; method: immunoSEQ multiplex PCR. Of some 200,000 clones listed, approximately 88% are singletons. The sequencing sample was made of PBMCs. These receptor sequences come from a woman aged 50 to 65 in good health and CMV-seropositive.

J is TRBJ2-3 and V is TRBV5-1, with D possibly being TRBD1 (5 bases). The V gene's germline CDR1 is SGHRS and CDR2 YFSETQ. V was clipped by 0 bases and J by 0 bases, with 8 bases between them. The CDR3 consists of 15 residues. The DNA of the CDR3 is TGCGCCAGCAGCTTGGCAGGGAAAAGCACAGATACGCAGTATTTT. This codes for CASSLAGKSTDTQYF. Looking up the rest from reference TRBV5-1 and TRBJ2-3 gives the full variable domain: KAGVTQTPRYLIKTRGQQVTLSCSPISGHRSVSWYQQTPGQGLQFLFEYFSETQRNKGNFPGRFSGRQFSNSRSEMNVSTLELGDSALYLCASSLAGKSTDTQYFGPGTRLTVL.

DNA for the CDR3: TGTGCCAGCAGCCTGGAGCGGGGGGGCAAGAGAGATACGCAGTATTTT. It encodes CASSLERGGKRDTQYF. The chain joins TRBV7-9 to TRBJ2-3, with 10 bases aligning to TRBD2. This CDR3 is built from 16 residues. J was trimmed by 5 bases and V by 5 bases; bases with no gene match: 10. From germline, CDR1 is SEHNR and CDR2 FQNEAQ (reference sequence).

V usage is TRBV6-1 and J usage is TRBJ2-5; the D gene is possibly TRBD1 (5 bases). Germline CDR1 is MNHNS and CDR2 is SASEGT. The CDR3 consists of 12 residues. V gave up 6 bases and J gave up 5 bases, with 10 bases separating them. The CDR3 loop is CASSQGVETQYF. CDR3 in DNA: TGTGCCAGCAGCCAAGGGGTGGAGACCCAGTACTTC.

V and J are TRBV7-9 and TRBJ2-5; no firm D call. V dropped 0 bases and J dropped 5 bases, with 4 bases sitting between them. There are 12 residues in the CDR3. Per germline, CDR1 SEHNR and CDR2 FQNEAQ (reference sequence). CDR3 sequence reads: CASSLASETQYF. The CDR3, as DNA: TGTGCCAGCAGCTTAGCGTCGGAGACCCAGTACTTC.

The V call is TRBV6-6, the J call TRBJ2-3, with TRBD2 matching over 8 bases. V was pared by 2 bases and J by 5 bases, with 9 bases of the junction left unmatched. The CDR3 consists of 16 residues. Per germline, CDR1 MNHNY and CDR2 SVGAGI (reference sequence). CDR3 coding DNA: TGTGCCAGCAGTTACGGACTAGCAGGGGTTGGAGATACGCAGTATTTT. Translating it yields CASSYGLAGVGDTQYF.

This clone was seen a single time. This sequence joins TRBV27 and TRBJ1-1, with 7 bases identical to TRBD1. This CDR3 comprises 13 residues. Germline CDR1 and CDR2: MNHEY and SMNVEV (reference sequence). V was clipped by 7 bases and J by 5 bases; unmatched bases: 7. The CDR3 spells CASTTGARTEAFF. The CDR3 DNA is TGTGCCAGCACTACAGGGGCACGGACTGAAGCTTTCTTT.

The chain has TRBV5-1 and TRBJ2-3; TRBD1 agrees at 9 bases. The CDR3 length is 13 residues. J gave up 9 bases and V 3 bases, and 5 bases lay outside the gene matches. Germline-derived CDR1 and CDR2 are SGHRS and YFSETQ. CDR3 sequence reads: CASSSDRGRTQYF. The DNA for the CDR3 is TGCGCCAGCAGCTCGGACAGGGGACGAACGCAGTATTTT.

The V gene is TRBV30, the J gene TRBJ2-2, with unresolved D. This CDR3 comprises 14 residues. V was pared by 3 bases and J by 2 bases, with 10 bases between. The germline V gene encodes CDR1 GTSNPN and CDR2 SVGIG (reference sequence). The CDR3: CAWSLSTNTGELFF. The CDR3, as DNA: TGTGCCTGGAGCCTGTCGACAAACACCGGGGAGCTGTTTTTT.

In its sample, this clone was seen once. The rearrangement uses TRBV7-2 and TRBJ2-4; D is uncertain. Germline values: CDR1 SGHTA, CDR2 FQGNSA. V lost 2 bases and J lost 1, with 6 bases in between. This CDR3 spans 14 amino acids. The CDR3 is CASSLTQAKNIQYF. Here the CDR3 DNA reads TGTGCCAGCAGCTTAACGCAGGCCAAAAACATTCAGTACTTC.

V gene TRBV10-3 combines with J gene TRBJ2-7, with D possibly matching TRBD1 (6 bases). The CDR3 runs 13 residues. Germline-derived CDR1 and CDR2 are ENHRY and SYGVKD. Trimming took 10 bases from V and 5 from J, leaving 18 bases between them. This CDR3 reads CATHRDLLDEQYF. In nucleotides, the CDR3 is TGTGCCACTCACAGGGACCTTCTGGACGAGCAGTACTTC.

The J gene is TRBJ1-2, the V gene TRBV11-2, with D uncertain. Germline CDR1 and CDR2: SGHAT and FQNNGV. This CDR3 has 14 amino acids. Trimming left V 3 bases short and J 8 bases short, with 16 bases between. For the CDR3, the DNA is TGTGCCAGCAGCTTGGCCGAGGAGGTGGGAGGCTACACCTTC. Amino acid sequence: CASSLAEEVGGYTF.

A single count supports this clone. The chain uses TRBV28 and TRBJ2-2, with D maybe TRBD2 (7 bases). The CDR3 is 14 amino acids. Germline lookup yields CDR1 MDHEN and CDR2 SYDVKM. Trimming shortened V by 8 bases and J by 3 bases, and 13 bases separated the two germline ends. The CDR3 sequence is CASGGGPDTGELFF. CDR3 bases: TGTGCCAGCGGGGGGGGCCCGGACACCGGGGAGCTGTTTTTT.

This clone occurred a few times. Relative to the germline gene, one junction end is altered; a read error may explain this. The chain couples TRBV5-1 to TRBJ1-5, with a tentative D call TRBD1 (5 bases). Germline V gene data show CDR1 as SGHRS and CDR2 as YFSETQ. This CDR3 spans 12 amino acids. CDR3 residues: CASSRAGQPQHF. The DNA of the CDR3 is TGTGCCAGCAGCCGGGCAGGGCAGCCCCAGCATTTT.

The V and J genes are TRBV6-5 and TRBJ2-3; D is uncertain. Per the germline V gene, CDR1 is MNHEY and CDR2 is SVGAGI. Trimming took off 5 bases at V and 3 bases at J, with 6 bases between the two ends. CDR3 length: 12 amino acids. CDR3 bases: TGTGCCAGCAGTCCTCGTACAGATACGCAGTATTTT. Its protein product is CASSPRTDTQYF.

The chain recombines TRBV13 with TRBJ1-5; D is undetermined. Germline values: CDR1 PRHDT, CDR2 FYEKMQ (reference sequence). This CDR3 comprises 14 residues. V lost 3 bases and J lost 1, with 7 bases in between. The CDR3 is CASSLRQSNQPQHF. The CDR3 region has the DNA TGTGCCAGCAGCTTGAGGCAAAGCAATCAGCCCCAGCATTTT.

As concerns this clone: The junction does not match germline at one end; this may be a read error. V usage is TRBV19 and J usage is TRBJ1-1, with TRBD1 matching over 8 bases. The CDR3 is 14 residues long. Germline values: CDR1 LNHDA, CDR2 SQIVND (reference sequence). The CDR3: CASRIGQGFAEAFF. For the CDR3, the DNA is TGTGCCAGTAGGATAGGACAGGGTTTCGCTGAAGCTTTCTTT.

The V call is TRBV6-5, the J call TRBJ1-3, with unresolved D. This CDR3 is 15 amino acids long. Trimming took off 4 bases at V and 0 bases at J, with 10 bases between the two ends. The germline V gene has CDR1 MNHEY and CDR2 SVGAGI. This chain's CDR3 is CASSLNSFSGNTIYF. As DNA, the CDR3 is TGTGCCAGCAGTTTAAACAGTTTCTCTGGAAACACCATATATTTT.

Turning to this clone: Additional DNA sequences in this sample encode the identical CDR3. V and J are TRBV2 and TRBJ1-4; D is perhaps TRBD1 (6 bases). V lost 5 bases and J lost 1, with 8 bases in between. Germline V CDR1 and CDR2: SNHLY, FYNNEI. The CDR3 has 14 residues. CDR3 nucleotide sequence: TGTGCCAGCAGTTCACAGGGAACTAATGAAAAACTGTTTTTT. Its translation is CASSSQGTNEKLFF.